Each of the 21 T cell receptor beta chains below was sequenced from the same sample in a study of T cells in Graves' hyperthyroidism and ophthalmopathy. From RNA transcripts, TCR beta CDR3 regions were amplified. The HTBI primer set drove a first-round RT-PCR of the TCR CDR3. TCRdb called the multiplex PCR reads again in MiXCR, with one record for every CDR3 protein. The data show 600,000 to 700,000 distinct CDR3 sequences, over 12% seen once. The sequencing input was blood. These receptors all stem from a woman aged 35 to 49 with Graves' ophthalmopathy.

There are many counts of this clonotype. The chain recombines TRBV25-1 with TRBJ1-1; maybe TRBD1 (6 bases). The germline CDR1 and CDR2 sequences are MGHDK and SYGVNS. The CDR3 extends over 13 amino acids. Trimming removed 5 bases at V and 7 bases at J, with 14 bases between. CDR3 sequence reads: CASSFGQKNEAFF. The DNA for the CDR3 is TGTGCCAGCAGTTTTGGACAGAAAAATGAAGCTTTCTTT.

This clonotype turned up a few times. The genes are TRBV11-3 and TRBJ1-1, with D perhaps TRBD1 (6 bases). V lost 5 bases and J lost 3, with 13 bases in between. CDR3 size: 14 residues. Germline-derived CDR1 and CDR2 are SGHNT and YENEEA. The CDR3 DNA reads as TGTGCCAGCAGCCAACAGGGACGGGACACTGAAGCTTTCTTT. This gives the protein CASSQQGRDTEAFF.

The V call is TRBV11-1, the J call TRBJ1-1, with TRBD1 identical over 7 bases. Germline V lookup: CDR1 SGHAT, CDR2 FQDESV (reference sequence). Trimming removed 4 bases from V and 0 bases from J; junction bases left unmatched: 5. The CDR3 runs to 15 residues. The DNA for the CDR3 is TGTGCCAGCAGCTCGGCAGGGGGATTGAACACTGAAGCTTTCTTT. Amino acid sequence: CASSSAGGLNTEAFF.

There are many counts of this clonotype. This chain uses TRBV10-2 with TRBJ2-7, with a tentative D call TRBD2 (6 bases). The germline V gene has CDR1 WSHSY and CDR2 SAAADI. This CDR3 region has 15 residues. Trimming cost V 2 bases and J 0 bases, with 11 bases left between them. The CDR3 sequence: CASSEISGSSYEQYF. CDR3 DNA: TGCGCCAGCAGTGAGATTAGCGGAAGCTCCTACGAGCAGTACTTC.

Ten or more counts support this clonotype. The chain recombines TRBV7-9 with TRBJ2-5; 10 bases map to TRBD1. Trimming at V came to 4 bases and at J to 3 bases, leaving 11 bases not matched to a gene. Looked up from germline, CDR1 is SEHNR and CDR2 is FQNEAQ (reference sequence). This CDR3 region has 17 residues. CDR3 DNA sequence: TGTGCCAGCAGCTCCGACGTGAGGACAGGGGGTAAAGAGACCCAGTACTTC. Translating gives CASSSDVRTGGKETQYF.

This sequence joins TRBV29-1 and TRBJ1-1, with 9 bases fitting TRBD1. The CDR3 sequence is 13 residues long. Germline-derived CDR1 and CDR2 are SQVTM and ANQGSEA. V was pared by 7 bases and J by 4 bases, with 7 bases of the junction left unmatched. CDR3 region: CSGRQGGGTEAFF. The CDR3 nucleotides are TGCAGCGGAAGACAGGGGGGGGGCACTGAAGCTTTCTTT.

V usage is TRBV14 and J usage is TRBJ2-3; tentatively, D is TRBD1 (6 bases). V was clipped by 9 bases and J by 4 bases, with 17 bases between them. This CDR3 contains 14 residues. Germline V CDR1 and CDR2: SGHDN, FVKESK. The CDR3 DNA reads as TGTGCCAGGCACAGGGACGGGTCAGCAGATACGCAGTATTTT. Protein sequence: CARHRDGSADTQYF.

The chain employs TRBV19 and TRBJ2-7; TRBD1 matches 10 bases. Looked up from germline, CDR1 is LNHDA and CDR2 is SQIVND (reference sequence). Losses at the gene ends were 2 bases for V and 1 base for J; bases not matched to a gene: 2. This CDR3 has 15 residues. This chain's CDR3 is CASSIWDRGSYEQYF. In DNA form, the CDR3 reads TGTGCCAGTAGTATATGGGACAGGGGTTCCTACGAGCAGTACTTC.

This clonotype occurred many times. The chain has TRBV6-2 or TRBV6-3 and TRBJ2-5; tentatively, D is TRBD2 (6 bases). The CDR3 loop spans 13 amino acids. V lost 4 bases, J lost 1 base, and 7 bases lay in between. Germline loops: CDR1 MNHEY, CDR2 SVGEGT. The CDR3 loop is CASSWDSQETQYF. The CDR3 DNA reads as TGTGCCAGCAGTTGGGACTCCCAAGAGACCCAGTACTTC.

A word on this clonotype: A much bigger clone sits one base away, suggesting this may be a read error. This chain joins TRBV28 and TRBJ1-1, with 10 bases identical to TRBD1. CDR1 MDHEN and CDR2 SYDVKM come from the germline V gene. The CDR3 has 13 residues. Trimming took 10 bases from V and 7 from J; bases not matched to a gene: 9. CDR3 nucleotide sequence: TGTGCCACCCAACCGGGACAGGGGTATGAAGCTTTCTTT. Translation gives CATQPGQGYEAFF.

This clonotype was observed at least ten times. V gene TRBV25-1 combines with J gene TRBJ1-1, with D perhaps TRBD1 (5 bases). The CDR3 contains 13 residues. V was trimmed by 7 bases and J by 4 bases, leaving 13 bases between them. Germline CDR1 is MGHDK and CDR2 is SYGVNS. CDR3 coding DNA: TGTGCCAGCATGGCAGGGATTGTCACTGAAGCTTTCTTT. This codes for CASMAGIVTEAFF.

This clonotype occurred a few times. The chain employs TRBV6-2 or TRBV6-3 and TRBJ1-1; D not certain. The CDR3 contains 16 residues. Trimming left V 2 bases short and J 1 base short, with 14 bases between. From germline, CDR1 is MNHEY and CDR2 SVGEGT. Here the CDR3 reads CASSYPGVGPNTEAFF. The DNA of the CDR3 is TGTGCCAGCAGTTACCCTGGGGTAGGACCGAACACTGAAGCTTTCTTT.

This clonotype has ten or more counts. V and J are TRBV20-1 and TRBJ2-5; perhaps TRBD1 as D (6 bases). This CDR3 region has 13 residues. Germline V gene sequence: CDR1 DFQATT, CDR2 SNEGSKA (reference sequence). The V end lost 6 bases, the J end lost 1 base, and 12 bases lay between the germline ends. The CDR3 DNA reads as TGCAGTGCCCCCGGACAGTCCCAAGAGACCCAGTACTTC. It encodes CSAPGQSQETQYF.

The V call is TRBV18, the J call TRBJ1-3; 8 bases agree with TRBD1. Looked up from germline, CDR1 is KGHSH and CDR2 is LQKENI. V lost 4 bases to trimming and J lost 10 bases; unmatched junction nucleotides: 12. CDR3 length equals 15 residues. CDR3 nucleotides: TGTGCCAGCTCACGACCGGGACAGGCGCTTGAGACCATATATTTT. This sequence encodes CASSRPGQALETIYF. The variable domain in full, with the rest retrieved from reference TRBV18 and TRBJ1-3, is NAGVMQNPRHLVRRRGQEARLRCSPMKGHSHVYWYRQLPEEGLKFMVYLQKENIIDESGMPKERFSAEFPKEGPSILRIQQVVRGDSAAYFCASSRPGQALETIYFGEGSWLTVV.

This clonotype was counted between two and nine times. This chain uses TRBV20-1 with TRBJ2-1; TRBD2 matches at 7 bases. Germline lookup yields CDR1 DFQATT and CDR2 SNEGSKA (reference sequence). The CDR3 contains 15 residues. V lost 3 bases to trimming and J lost 0 bases; unmatched junction nucleotides: 5. The CDR3 DNA follows: TGCAGTGCTAGTTCGGCTAGCGGCTCCTACAATGAGCAGTTCTTC. It translates to CSASSASGSYNEQFF.

This clonotype came up many times. This sequence joins TRBV7-2 and TRBJ1-5; the D is unclear. The CDR3 covers 14 residues. Trimming shortened V by 5 bases and J by 2 bases, and 10 bases separated the two germline ends. Germline loops: CDR1 SGHTA, CDR2 FQGNSA. The CDR3 sequence is CASSPRRGNQPQHF. In DNA, the CDR3 is TGTGCCAGCAGCCCGAGACGGGGCAATCAGCCCCAGCATTTT.

This clonotype has only a few counts. The rearrangement joins TRBV19 to TRBJ2-2, with a tentative D call TRBD2 (5 bases). V lost 0 bases, J lost 8 bases, and 13 bases lay in between. The germline V gene has CDR1 LNHDA and CDR2 SQIVND (reference sequence). This CDR3 contains 15 residues. The CDR3 reads CASSIDLRREGELFF. CDR3 coding DNA: TGTGCCAGTAGTATAGATCTTAGAAGGGAGGGGGAGCTGTTTTTT. Together with reference TRBV19 and TRBJ2-2, the CDR3 gives the full variable domain: DGGITQSPKYLFRKEGQNVTLSCEQNLNHDAMYWYRQDPGQGLRLIYYSQIVNDFQKGDIAEGYSVSREKKESFPLTVTSAQKNPTAFYLCASSIDLRREGELFFGEGSRLTVL.

The chain combines TRBV6-1 with TRBJ1-3, with D unclear. The germline gives CDR1 MNHNS, CDR2 SASEGT. The V and J ends lost 1 base and 0 bases respectively, with 4 bases between them. The CDR3 sequence is 14 residues long. The CDR3 loop reads CASSEVSSGNTIYF. The CDR3 bases are TGTGCCAGCAGTGAAGTAAGCTCTGGAAACACCATATATTTT.

This clonotype was recorded many times. V gene TRBV12-3 or TRBV12-4 combines with J gene TRBJ1-5, with D tentatively TRBD1 (5 bases). Deletions cut 8 bases from V and 5 bases from J, with 16 bases between. The CDR3 has 14 amino acids. The CDR3 region is CASRLGAGDQPQHF. The CDR3 DNA sequence: TGTGCCAGCCGCCTAGGGGCAGGAGATCAGCCCCAGCATTTT.

This clonotype was seen ten or more times. V is TRBV11-2 and J is TRBJ2-5; 12 positions match TRBD2. With 4 bases clipped from V and 5 bases from J, the junction kept 20 bases outside the gene matches. CDR1 is SGHAT, CDR2 FQNNGV, per germline. The length of the CDR3 is 20 residues. The CDR3 sequence is CASSYQFPSGRAQFRETQYF. CDR3 in DNA: TGTGCCAGCAGCTACCAGTTTCCTAGCGGGAGGGCCCAGTTCAGGGAGACCCAGTACTTC.

This clonotype was seen a few times. This clone may be a read error of a much larger clone one base away. The chain combines TRBV28 with TRBJ2-5; 7 nucleotides agree with TRBD2. After removal of 8 bases from V and 5 bases from J, the junction contained 14 bases not matched to a gene. The CDR3 sequence is 15 residues long. Germline V gene lookup returns CDR1 MDHEN and CDR2 SYDVKM. The CDR3 sequence: CASGTPTSMGETQYF. For the CDR3, the DNA is TGTGCCAGCGGTACCCCGACTAGCATGGGCGAGACCCAGTACTTC.